Listed here are 22 T cell receptor beta chains from one sample, sequenced in a study of blood T cells in healthy people across ages. A second PCR, run for about 6 to 11 cycles, used a sample-barcoded 5' primer plus a J-beta primer mix. TCRdb processed the 5' RACE reads anew with MiXCR; each CDR3 protein has one entry. This table holds fewer than 950,000 distinct CDR3 sequences, under 40% found once. The specimen sequenced was blood. The source is a man aged 18 to 35 in good health.

The rearrangement links TRBV5-6 to TRBJ1-4; weak D call: TRBD1 (6 bases). The length of the CDR3 is 15 residues. V lost 3 bases, J lost 7 bases, and 16 bases lay in between. Germline loops: CDR1 SGHDT, CDR2 YYEEEE. In DNA, the CDR3 is TGTGCCAGCAGCTACGGACAGAGCGGAGCTGAAAAACTGTTTTTT. Protein product: CASSYGQSGAEKLFF.

This chain uses TRBV12-5 with TRBJ2-7, with 10 bases lining up with TRBD1. The CDR3 is made up of 15 amino acids. Germline V CDR1 and CDR2: LGHNT, FRNRAP. The J segment lost 0 bases and the V segment lost 5 bases, leaving 4 bases of the junction unmatched. CDR3 nucleotides: TGTGCTAGTGGTGTTGGGACAGGGGTCTCCTACGAGCAGTACTTC. The encoded protein is CASGVGTGVSYEQYF.

This clonotype was picked up many times. This sequence joins TRBV27 and TRBJ2-7; no definite D call. The CDR3 covers 13 residues. The V and J ends lost 3 bases and 3 bases respectively, with 9 bases between them. Germline V lookup: CDR1 MNHEY, CDR2 SMNVEV (reference sequence). The chain's CDR3 is CASSFQEHYEQYF. CDR3 nucleotide sequence: TGTGCCAGCAGTTTCCAGGAGCACTACGAGCAGTACTTC.

The chain links TRBV20-1 to TRBJ2-3; 8 bases align to TRBD2. CDR1 and CDR2 (germline): DFQATT, SNEGSKA (reference sequence). The length of the CDR3 is 16 residues. Trimming cost V 3 bases and J 2 bases; bases outside gene matches: 10. Here the CDR3 reads CSASGAWRGATDTQYF. In DNA form, the CDR3 reads TGCAGTGCTAGCGGGGCCTGGCGGGGGGCCACAGATACGCAGTATTTT.

This clonotype has a count of ten or more. The chain carries TRBV11-2 and TRBJ1-5; TRBD1 might be the D (5 bases). Germline assignment: CDR1 SGHAT and CDR2 FQNNGV. With 0 bases removed from V and 1 base from J, the gap between germline ends came to 7 bases. This CDR3 region has 15 residues. The CDR3 nucleotides are TGTGCCAGCAGCTTAGAGGCAGGGAGCAATCAGCCCCAGCATTTT. As protein: CASSLEAGSNQPQHF.

This clonotype was recorded a few times. The rearrangement joins TRBV27 to TRBJ1-1, with TRBD1 matching 8 bases. This CDR3 is 15 amino acids long. Germline V CDR1 and CDR2: MNHEY, SMNVEV (reference sequence). Trimming took 6 bases from V and 4 from J; bases not matched to a gene: 10. CDR3 protein: CASSRGTGVGTEAFF. The CDR3 coding sequence is TGTGCCAGCAGCCGCGGGACAGGCGTGGGCACTGAAGCTTTCTTT.

J is TRBJ2-7 and V is TRBV7-2; TRBD2 is a possible D gene (6 bases). V was shortened by 7 bases and J by 6 bases, with 13 bases between the two germline ends. CDR1 SGHTA and CDR2 FQGNSA come from the germline V gene. The CDR3 spans 12 residues. This chain's CDR3 is CASTLGDSEQYF. The CDR3 DNA reads TGTGCCAGCACATTGGGGGACTCCGAGCAGTACTTC.

The gene calls are TRBV21-1 and TRBJ1-5; the table assigns TRBD1, which was not confirmed against the DNA. TRBV21-1 is an annotated pseudogene. This CDR3 comprises 17 residues. The CDR3 bases are TGTGCCAGCAGCTCCCCCGGGGGAGTTGATTTGCATCAGCCCCAGCATTTT. Translating it yields CASSSPGGVDLHQPQHF.

This chain uses TRBV7-3 with TRBJ2-7, with 14 nucleotides matching TRBD2. The closer fit of TRBJ2-4 to the DNA end suggests the J call may be wrong. In germline, CDR1 is SGHTA, CDR2 FQGTGA. The CDR3 length is 17 residues. The CDR3 bases are TGTGCCAGCAGCTCCTGGACTAGCGGGGGGCTCCAAAACATTCAGTACTTC. Translation gives CASSSWTSGGLQNIQYF.

The J gene is TRBJ2-3, the V gene TRBV7-9; a possible D gene is TRBD1 (5 bases). Germline values: CDR1 SEHNR, CDR2 FQNEAQ (reference sequence). The length of the CDR3 is 17 residues. Trimming cost V 2 bases and J 3 bases, with 18 bases left between them. The CDR3: CASSLRPQGYFTDTQYF. The CDR3 DNA reads as TGTGCCAGCAGCTTACGCCCGCAGGGATATTTTACAGATACGCAGTATTTT. The full variable domain, its missing parts supplied by reference TRBV7-9 and TRBJ2-3, is DTGVSQNPRHKITKRGQNVTFRCDPISEHNRLYWYRQTLGQGPEFLTYFQNEAQLEKSRLLSDRFSAERPKGSFSTLEIQRTEQGDSAMYLCASSLRPQGYFTDTQYFGPGTRLTVL.

This clonotype was observed a few times. This rearrangement joins TRBV4-1 to TRBJ2-1; no firm D call. This CDR3 has 16 residues. From germline, CDR1 is MGHRA and CDR2 YSYEKL. Between the trimmed V and J ends, which lost 4 bases and 5 bases, there was a span of 18 bases. The CDR3 loop reads CASSRVSAWGNNEQFF. As DNA, the CDR3 is TGCGCCAGCAGCCGAGTATCGGCTTGGGGAAACAATGAGCAGTTCTTC.

Turning to this clonotype: A much larger clone is a single base away; this may be a read error. The chain combines TRBV7-9 with TRBJ2-7; 12 nucleotides align to TRBD2. The CDR3 consists of 17 residues. Unmatched junction bases numbered 14, after V lost 4 bases and J lost 7 bases. Germline V gene sequence: CDR1 SEHNR, CDR2 FQNEAQ (reference sequence). CDR3 protein: CASSSRTSGISYNEQYF. The CDR3 DNA reads as TGTGCCAGCAGCTCCCGGACTAGCGGGATCTCCTACAATGAGCAGTACTTC.

This chain joins TRBV2 and TRBJ1-4; TRBD1 agrees at 8 bases. The CDR3 length is 14 residues. Germline CDR1 reads SNHLY; CDR2 reads FYNNEI. The trim removed 6 bases at V and 6 bases at J, leaving 6 bases unmatched. This chain's CDR3 is CASSAGGLDEKLFF. CDR3 in DNA: TGTGCCAGCAGCGCAGGGGGCTTGGATGAAAAACTGTTTTTT.

This clonotype was seen many times. The chain employs TRBV7-2 and TRBJ2-3; D uncertain. V was shortened by 6 bases and J by 9 bases, with 13 bases between the two germline ends. The CDR3 is 12 residues long. Germline V CDR1 and CDR2: SGHTA, FQGNSA. CDR3 residues: CASSLWGSTQYF. CDR3 in DNA: TGTGCCAGCAGTTTATGGGGTTCCACGCAGTATTTT. Looking up the rest from reference TRBV7-2 and TRBJ2-3 gives the full variable domain: GAGVSQSPSNKVTEKGKDVELRCDPISGHTALYWYRQSLGQGLEFLIYFQGNSAPDKSGLPSDRFSAERTGGSVSTLTIQRTQQEDSAVYLCASSLWGSTQYFGPGTRLTVL.

Only a few counts were recorded for this clonotype. V gene TRBV4-3 combines with J gene TRBJ2-1; tentatively, D is TRBD1 or TRBD2 (6 bases each). V was clipped by 0 bases and J by 3 bases, with 12 bases between them. The CDR3 has 16 amino acids. Germline V CDR1 and CDR2: LGHNA, YSLEER. CDR3 nucleotide sequence: TGCGCCAGCAGCCAAGATTCGGGGGCGGGCTACAATGAGCAGTTCTTC. Translated, it gives CASSQDSGAGYNEQFF.

A remark on this clonotype: This may come from a read error, since a much larger clone is one base off. The chain has TRBV5-1 and TRBJ2-1, with 10 positions matching TRBD2. Germline lookup yields CDR1 SGHRS and CDR2 YFSETQ. The trim removed 4 bases at V and 4 bases at J, leaving 5 bases unmatched. This CDR3 has 15 residues. The CDR3: CASSTVTSGYNEQFF. In nucleotides, the CDR3 is TGCGCCAGCAGCACAGTGACTAGCGGGTACAATGAGCAGTTCTTC.

The chain has TRBV5-1 and TRBJ1-4; D is unresolved. V was pared by 0 bases and J by 3 bases, with 6 bases between. This CDR3 is 14 amino acids long. From germline, CDR1 is SGHRS and CDR2 YFSETQ. CDR3 coding DNA: TGCGCCAGCAGCTTGGGGCGCCCTAATGAAAAACTGTTTTTT. Translated: CASSLGRPNEKLFF.

The chain recombines TRBV10-3 with TRBJ1-6; 7 nucleotides match TRBD1. In germline, CDR1 is ENHRY, CDR2 SYGVKD. The CDR3 runs to 14 residues. Losses at the gene ends were 6 bases for V and 5 bases for J; bases not matched to a gene: 4. The CDR3 spells CAIRAGTDNSPLHF. The CDR3 DNA sequence: TGTGCCATCAGGGCCGGGACAGATAATTCACCCCTCCACTTT.

This clonotype showed up just a few times. The gene calls are TRBV5-6 and TRBJ2-5; 13 nucleotides agree with TRBD2. Germline trimming cut 1 base from V and 11 bases from J; bases unmatched to any gene: 11. Germline values: CDR1 SGHDT, CDR2 YYEEEE. This CDR3 has 16 amino acids. The CDR3 sequence: CASSLRRTSGGYEQYF. CDR3 nucleotides: TGTGCCAGCAGCTTGAGGAGGACTAGCGGGGGATATGAGCAGTACTTC.

V usage is TRBV6-1 and J usage is TRBJ2-1; 9 bases align to TRBD1. V trimming: 5 bases; J trimming: 13 bases; junction bases outside the gene matches: 15. The CDR3 sequence is 15 residues long. CDR1 is MNHNS and CDR2 is SASEGT in the germline V gene. The CDR3 loop is CASSSWDRATKTQFF. The CDR3 coding sequence is TGTGCCAGCAGTTCCTGGGACAGGGCGACAAAGACCCAGTTCTTC.

This clonotype occurred a few times. CDR3 sequence reads: CASSSTTDGNEKLFF. For the CDR3, the DNA is TGTGCCAGCAGCTCGACGACAGACGGTAATGAAAAACTGTTTTTT. The chain carries TRBV7-9 and TRBJ1-4, with D possibly matching TRBD1 (5 bases). This CDR3 contains 15 residues. Germline V gene sequence: CDR1 SEHNR, CDR2 FQNEAQ (reference sequence). Trimming shortened V by 4 bases and J by 4 bases, and 13 bases separated the two germline ends.

In this sample, this clonotype turned up many times. The chain uses TRBV5-1 and TRBJ2-5; D is possibly TRBD1 (6 bases). CDR3 size: 14 residues. V was shortened by 0 bases and J by 3 bases, with 9 bases between the two germline ends. The germline CDR1 and CDR2 sequences are SGHRS and YFSETQ. Here the CDR3 reads CASSLGTGKETQYF. The CDR3 nucleotides are TGCGCCAGCAGCTTGGGAACAGGGAAAGAGACCCAGTACTTC.